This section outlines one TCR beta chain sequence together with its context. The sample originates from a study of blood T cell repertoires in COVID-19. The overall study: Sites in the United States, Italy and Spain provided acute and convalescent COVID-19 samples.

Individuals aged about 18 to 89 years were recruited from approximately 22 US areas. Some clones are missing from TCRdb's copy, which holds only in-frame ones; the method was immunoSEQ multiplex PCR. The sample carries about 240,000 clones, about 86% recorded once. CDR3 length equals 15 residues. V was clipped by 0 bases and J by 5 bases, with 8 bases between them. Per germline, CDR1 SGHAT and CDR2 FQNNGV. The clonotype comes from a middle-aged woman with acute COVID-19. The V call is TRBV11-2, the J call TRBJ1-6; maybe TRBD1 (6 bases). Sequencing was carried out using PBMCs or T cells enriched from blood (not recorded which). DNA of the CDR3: TGTGCCAGCAGCTTAGATACAGGGCATAATTCACCCCTCCACTTT. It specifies CASSLDTGHNSPLHF.